The rows below give T cell receptor beta chains drawn from one sample of a study of OX40 agonist ivuxolimab in advanced cancers. The protocol was immunoSEQ multiplex PCR, while the TCRdb copy is restricted to in-frame clones and leaves out a portion. The sample consists of about 29,000 clones, 82% of them appearing once. The sample in question was CD4+ or CD8+ T cells sorted from blood, obtained in a trial of the OX40 agonist ivuxolimab. These TCRs come from an adult with an advanced solid tumor such as melanoma, head and neck, liver or kidney cancer. CDR3s include the opening cysteine and the closing phenylalanine or tryptophan. Size values are once, few and many counts, or a class for expanded clones, and some rows have none.

abundance: .
v_gene: TRBV7-6
j_gene: TRBJ1-5
CDR3aa: CASSLGHEGQPQHF

abundance: .
v_gene: TRBV27
j_gene: TRBJ2-7
CDR3aa: CASSYFRGPGNEQYF

abundance: .
v_gene: TRBV9
j_gene: TRBJ2-7
CDR3aa: CASSAGGTHEQYF

abundance: .
v_gene: TRBV11-2
j_gene: TRBJ1-1
CDR3aa: CASSLDWGGTEAFF

abundance: .
v_gene: TRBV6-1
j_gene: TRBJ2-4
CDR3aa: CASSEPTWIQYF

abundance: .
v_gene: TRBV2
j_gene: TRBJ2-1
CDR3aa: CASEERLDNEQFF

abundance: .
v_gene: TRBV21-1
j_gene: TRBJ1-6
CDR3aa: CASSASGGTGNSPLHF

abundance: .
v_gene: TRBV5-8
j_gene: TRBJ2-7
CDR3aa: CASSQAKGLLF

abundance: .
v_gene: TRBV5-1
j_gene: TRBJ2-7
CDR3aa: CASSSQGTGGYEQYF

abundance: once
v_gene: TRBV18
j_gene: TRBJ1-1
CDR3aa: CASSPRTGSTEAFF

abundance: .
v_gene: TRBV11-2
j_gene: TRBJ2-3
CDR3aa: CASSLGWGGLQDTQYF

abundance: .
v_gene: TRBV7-6
j_gene: TRBJ1-5
CDR3aa: CASSSGSKSSNQPQHF

abundance: .
v_gene: TRBV21-1
j_gene: TRBJ2-5
CDR3aa: CASSSPTDRKRETQYF

abundance: .
v_gene: TRBV19
j_gene: TRBJ2-7
CDR3aa: CATSRGGEQYF

abundance: .
v_gene: TRBV15
j_gene: TRBJ2-1
CDR3aa: CATSRAGVGYNEQFF

abundance: .
v_gene: TRBV7-3
j_gene: TRBJ2-5
CDR3aa: CASSLTGGDWETQYF

abundance: .
v_gene: TRBV28
j_gene: TRBJ1-1
CDR3aa: CASSSHRYTEAFF

abundance: .
v_gene: TRBV7-6
j_gene: TRBJ1-4
CDR3aa: CASSLQGSLNEKLFF

abundance: few
v_gene: TRBV4-3
j_gene: TRBJ2-7
CDR3aa: CASSLWGGAYEQYF

abundance: .
v_gene: TRBV27
j_gene: TRBJ1-1
CDR3aa: CASRGTAIDTEAFF

abundance: .
v_gene: TRBV11-2
j_gene: TRBJ1-1
CDR3aa: CASSLWGMNTEAFF

abundance: .
v_gene: TRBV28
j_gene: TRBJ2-7
CDR3aa: CASSTLRGSSSYEQYF

abundance: .
v_gene: TRBV5-1
j_gene: TRBJ2-3
CDR3aa: CASSLAEGLAGDTQYF

abundance: .
v_gene: TRBV2
j_gene: TRBJ1-4
CDR3aa: CASSPRGATNEKLFF

abundance: .
v_gene: TRBV9
j_gene: TRBJ2-3
CDR3aa: CASSATPWAASTDTQYF

abundance: .
v_gene: TRBV10-3
j_gene: TRBJ2-7
CDR3aa: CAISPQGELGEQYF

abundance: once
v_gene: TRBV7-9
j_gene: TRBJ2-7
CDR3aa: CASSLSGDRGTYEQYF

abundance: .
v_gene: TRBV5-1
j_gene: TRBJ1-5
CDR3aa: CASSPAGQSNQPQHF

abundance: .
v_gene: TRBV27
j_gene: TRBJ2-5
CDR3aa: CASSLSRGPKWETQYF

abundance: few
v_gene: TRBV15
j_gene: TRBJ1-2
CDR3aa: CATSRDSGSDYGYTF

abundance: .
v_gene: TRBV18
j_gene: TRBJ2-3
CDR3aa: CASSPLGGSSTDTQYF

abundance: medium-sized
v_gene: TRBV30
j_gene: TRBJ2-2
CDR3aa: CAWDDRGRDAGELFF

abundance: .
v_gene: TRBV5-8
j_gene: TRBJ2-3
CDR3aa: CASSYGAGTQYF

abundance: .
v_gene: TRBV9
j_gene: TRBJ2-1
CDR3aa: CASSQNGAREQFF

abundance: .
v_gene: TRBV4-3
j_gene: TRBJ1-1
CDR3aa: CASSQGRSVNTEAFF

abundance: .
v_gene: TRBV19
j_gene: TRBJ2-5
CDR3aa: CASSMLAGAKEQYF

abundance: .
v_gene: TRBV4-1
j_gene: TRBJ2-1
CDR3aa: CASSQDLIAVPGENEQFF